This TCR beta chain was retrieved from a study of blood T cell repertoires in COVID-19. Germline V gene lookup returns CDR1 SGHRS and CDR2 YFSETQ. Trimming removed 3 bases from V and 3 bases from J; junction bases left unmatched: 3. The CDR3 length is 16 residues. In the original processing: By means of reference gene primer amplification, nucleated cell counts were estimated. The protocol was immunoSEQ multiplex PCR, while the TCRdb copy is restricted to in-frame clones and leaves out a portion. The DNA gave D and trimming, while V, J and clone size come from that table. This table has roughly 460,000 clones, 85% to 90% appearing once. Seattle's enrolled individuals joined amid active infection and were then monitored longitudinally.

This receptor was obtained from a man aged 18 to 35 with COVID-19, enrolled during active disease. The chain carries TRBV5-1 and TRBJ2-3; 14 nucleotides agree with TRBD2. Sample: peripheral blood. In nucleotides, the CDR3 is TGCGCCAGCAGCTCGGGACTAGCGGGGGATACAGATACGCAGTATTTT. Protein: CASSSGLAGDTDTQYF. Full variable domain (rest looked up from reference TRBV5-1 and TRBJ2-3): KAGVTQTPRYLIKTRGQQVTLSCSPISGHRSVSWYQQTPGQGLQFLFEYFSETQRNKGNFPGRFSGRQFSNSRSEMNVSTLELGDSALYLCASSSGLAGDTDTQYFGPGTRLTVL.